The 2 T cell receptor beta chains below all came from one sample that was sequenced in a study of T cell clonality in common variable immunodeficiency. Sequencing was performed with immunoSEQ multiplex PCR; in TCRdb, only in-frame clones are kept and a portion is missing. The profile covers 45,000 to 55,000 clones, none occurring a single time. Sequenced sample: peripheral blood mononuclear cells. The receptors derive from a person aged 18 to 70 in good health.

Many counts were recorded for this clone. The read gets to within 3 residues of the CDR3 end, and the germline J gene fills in the rest. The V and J genes are TRBV5-4 and TRBJ2-3; tentative D call: TRBD2 (6 bases). CDR1 is SGHNT and CDR2 is YYREEE in the germline V gene (reference sequence). V dropped 4 bases and J dropped 1 base, with 10 bases sitting between them. The CDR3 is made up of 14 amino acids. CDR3 protein: CASSHRRGTDTQYF. The CDR3 DNA, read in part, is TGTGCCAGCAGCCACAGGAGGGGCACAGATACG.

This clone showed up many times. The DNA ends 3 residues before the CDR3 does, and the rest of the CDR3 is filled in from the germline J gene. This chain uses TRBV5-1 with TRBJ2-1, with a weak D call TRBD2 (6 bases). There are 13 residues in the CDR3. Germline CDR1 reads SGHRS; CDR2 reads YFSETQ. V lost 2 bases and J lost 4, with 7 bases in between. This chain's CDR3 is CASSFGTYNEQFF. The CDR3 DNA, read in part, is TGCGCCAGCAGCTTCGGGACTTACAATGAG. Full variable domain (rest looked up from reference TRBV5-1 and TRBJ2-1): KAGVTQTPRYLIKTRGQQVTLSCSPISGHRSVSWYQQTPGQGLQFLFEYFSETQRNKGNFPGRFSGRQFSNSRSEMNVSTLELGDSALYLCASSFGTYNEQFFGPGTRLTVL.